The 24 T cell receptor beta chains below all came from one sample that was sequenced in a study of T cell clones after liver transplantation. Only in-frame clones appear in the TCRdb table, and some are missing; sequencing was by immunoSEQ multiplex PCR. In the table there are 75,000 to 100,000 clones, about 84% of which are singletons. Sequencing was performed on CD4+ T cells from blood, taken 45 to 47 months after liver transplant. These receptors all stem from a human patient who received a liver transplant. Some of the T cells might come from the graft donor.

The chain combines TRBV30 with TRBJ1-1, with D perhaps TRBD1 (5 bases). The CDR3 has 15 residues. Germline loops: CDR1 GTSNPN, CDR2 SVGIG (reference sequence). With 0 bases removed from V and 0 bases from J, the gap between germline ends came to 11 bases. Here the CDR3 DNA reads TGTGCCTGGAGTGTACGGGACCGCATGAACACTGAAGCTTTCTTT. Protein sequence: CAWSVRDRMNTEAFF.

On this clone itself: At one boundary the junction diverges from the germline segment, which might be a read error. The rearrangement joins TRBV6-6 to TRBJ2-2; D might be TRBD1 or TRBD2, each matching 7 bases. Germline assignment: CDR1 MNHNY and CDR2 SVGAGI (reference sequence). The CDR3 length is 16 residues. CDR3 in DNA: TGTGCTAGCAGTTACGGGGGGACAGTTATGAGCGGGGAGCTGTTTTTT. Its protein product is CASSYGGTVMSGELFF.

The rearrangement joins TRBV4-1 to TRBJ2-2, with unresolved D. Trimming cost V 0 bases and J 5 bases, with 4 bases left between them. This CDR3 has 13 amino acids. The germline V gene encodes CDR1 MGHRA and CDR2 YSYEKL. CDR3 coding DNA: TGCGCCAGCAGCCAAGATAAGACCGGGGAGCTGTTTTTT. It specifies CASSQDKTGELFF.

The V call is TRBV2, the J call TRBJ1-5; TRBD1 aligns across 7 bases. The CDR3 runs 14 residues. J was trimmed by 2 bases and V by 10 bases; bases with no gene match: 8. Per the germline V gene, CDR1 is SNHLY and CDR2 is FYNNEI. The DNA of the CDR3 is TGTGCCACCCAATCAACAGGGGGCAATCAGCCCCAGCATTTT. This codes for CATQSTGGNQPQHF.

This chain joins TRBV27 and TRBJ2-7; 12 bases line up with TRBD2. The CDR3 totals 16 residues. Per the germline V gene, CDR1 is MNHEY and CDR2 is SMNVEV (reference sequence). V lost 3 bases, J lost 1 base, and 4 bases stayed unmatched. As DNA, the CDR3 is TGTGCCAGCAGTTTCAGGACTAGCGGGACATCCTACGAGCAGTACTTC. Translated, it gives CASSFRTSGTSYEQYF.

The chain combines TRBV5-1 with TRBJ2-4; D may match TRBD1 or TRBD2 (5 bases each). Germline V gene lookup returns CDR1 SGHRS and CDR2 YFSETQ. Trimming removed 4 bases from V and 7 bases from J, with 18 bases in between. The CDR3 totals 15 residues. CDR3 DNA sequence: TGCGCCAGCAGCCCCTCCTACGGGGACGGGAACATTCAGTACTTC. Residues: CASSPSYGDGNIQYF.

This chain joins TRBV30 and TRBJ1-1; D possibly corresponds to TRBD1 (6 bases). The CDR3 consists of 14 residues. The germline V gene encodes CDR1 GTSNPN and CDR2 SVGIG (reference sequence). The V gene lost 0 bases and the J gene lost 5 bases, with 13 bases spanning the gap. The CDR3 DNA follows: TGTGCCTGGAGTGTAGGGCAGGGGAGGACTGAAGCTTTCTTT. As protein: CAWSVGQGRTEAFF.

The V call is TRBV6-6, the J call TRBJ2-7; tentatively, D is TRBD1 (5 bases). The CDR3 consists of 12 residues. Germline CDR1 is MNHNY and CDR2 is SVGAGI (reference sequence). V was clipped by 10 bases and J by 1 base, with 11 bases between them. CDR3 loop: CATTGDSYEQYF. In DNA form, the CDR3 reads TGTGCCACCACAGGAGATTCCTACGAGCAGTACTTC.

This sequence joins TRBV30 and TRBJ1-1, with D tentatively TRBD1 (6 bases). The V and J ends lost 5 bases and 0 bases respectively, with 10 bases between them. The CDR3 consists of 13 residues. Germline loops: CDR1 GTSNPN, CDR2 SVGIG (reference sequence). CDR3 nucleotides: TGTGCCTGGGGGGACATCCTGAACACTGAAGCTTTCTTT. As protein: CAWGDILNTEAFF.

The rearrangement joins TRBV7-9 to TRBJ2-2; a possible D gene is TRBD2 (6 bases). CDR3 length: 15 amino acids. Germline values: CDR1 SEHNR, CDR2 FQNEAQ (reference sequence). V lost 1 base, J lost 5 bases, and 11 bases lay in between. The CDR3 reads CASSLDQRVTGELFF. CDR3 coding DNA: TGTGCCAGCAGCTTAGATCAGCGGGTGACCGGGGAGCTGTTTTTT.

The chain combines TRBV28 with TRBJ1-3; 10 positions agree with TRBD1. Losses at the gene ends were 5 bases for V and 4 bases for J; bases not matched to a gene: 8. The germline V gene encodes CDR1 MDHEN and CDR2 SYDVKM. The CDR3 has 16 residues. The CDR3 bases are TGTGCCAGCAGTCCGGGACAGGGGTCGTCAGGAAACACCATATATTTT. Translated, it gives CASSPGQGSSGNTIYF.

The chain carries TRBV7-2 and TRBJ2-5; TRBD1 agrees at 9 bases. CDR1 is SGHTA, CDR2 FQGNSA, per germline. The junction had 0 bases not matched to a gene; V was cut back by 1 base and J by 3 bases. The CDR3 consists of 14 residues. This CDR3 reads CASSLGTGEETQYF. The CDR3 coding sequence is TGTGCCAGCAGCTTAGGGACAGGGGAAGAGACCCAGTACTTC.

The chain carries TRBV7-6 and TRBJ2-5, with D hard to call. Per germline, CDR1 SGHVS and CDR2 FNYEAQ. The V end lost 0 bases, the J end lost 1 base, and 3 bases lay between the germline ends. The CDR3 extends over 13 amino acids. CDR3 protein: CASSLASQETQYF. The CDR3 coding sequence is TGTGCCAGCAGCTTAGCGAGCCAAGAGACCCAGTACTTC. Looking up the rest from reference TRBV7-6 and TRBJ2-5 gives the full variable domain: GAGVSQSPRYKVTKRGQDVALRCDPISGHVSLYWYRQALGQGPEFLTYFNYEAQQDKSGLPNDRFSAERPEGSISTLTIQRTEQRDSAMYRCASSLASQETQYFGPGTRLLVL.

The chain employs TRBV18 and TRBJ1-1, with D tentatively TRBD1 (5 bases). The V gene lost 5 bases and the J gene lost 1 base, with 20 bases spanning the gap. In germline, CDR1 is KGHSH, CDR2 LQKENI. The CDR3 extends over 17 amino acids. The CDR3 region is CASSSNHPGLTNTEAFF. CDR3 bases: TGTGCCAGCTCATCTAACCATCCGGGACTTACGAACACTGAAGCTTTCTTT.

V is TRBV28 and J is TRBJ2-7; D is tentatively TRBD1 or TRBD2 (6 bases each). The CDR3 loop spans 16 amino acids. Germline CDR1 reads MDHEN; CDR2 reads SYDVKM. V was cut by 3 bases and J by 1 base, with 16 bases left in between. In DNA, the CDR3 is TGTGCCAGCAGTTTGGGGGGCGTCCGGGAGTCCTACGAGCAGTACTTC. Protein sequence: CASSLGGVRESYEQYF.

The J gene is TRBJ1-1, the V gene TRBV6-4; 7 nucleotides agree with TRBD1. J was trimmed by 5 bases and V by 7 bases; bases with no gene match: 4. CDR1 and CDR2 from the germline V gene are MRHNA and SNTAGT. This CDR3 comprises 12 residues. The CDR3 here is CASNTTGTEAFF. CDR3 coding DNA: TGTGCCAGCAACACGACAGGGACTGAAGCTTTCTTT.

This clone was detected a few times. V gene TRBV28 combines with J gene TRBJ1-2; 8 positions agree with TRBD1. CDR1 MDHEN and CDR2 SYDVKM come from the germline V gene. V was clipped by 6 bases and J by 4 bases; unmatched bases: 4. The CDR3 contains 13 residues. CDR3 residues: CASSRDRRYGYTF. The CDR3 DNA is TGTGCCAGCAGCCGGGACAGGCGCTATGGCTACACCTTC.

This clone was picked up many times. The chain combines TRBV10-1 with TRBJ2-7; 9 nucleotides agree with TRBD1. Germline loops: CDR1 WNHNN, CDR2 SYGVQD (reference sequence). V lost 6 bases and J lost 5; bases outside the gene matches: 11. The CDR3 is 15 amino acids. This CDR3 reads CASSDTGTGIHEQYF. In DNA, the CDR3 is TGCGCCAGCAGCGATACCGGGACAGGGATCCACGAGCAGTACTTC.

This sequence joins TRBV29-1 and TRBJ2-7; no clear D gene. CDR1 SQVTM and CDR2 ANQGSEA come from the germline V gene. The V and J ends lost 8 bases and 0 bases respectively, with 17 bases between them. This CDR3 is built from 14 residues. CDR3 DNA sequence: TGCAGCACACGGGCCCCAGACGTCTCCTACGAGCAGTACTTC. It encodes CSTRAPDVSYEQYF.

The table lists this clone with a count of one. The chain carries TRBV9 and TRBJ2-5, with D possibly matching TRBD2 (6 bases). The CDR3 extends over 14 amino acids. V shed 0 bases and J shed 1 base, with 7 bases lying between them. Looked up from germline, CDR1 is SGDLS and CDR2 is YYNGEE. As DNA, the CDR3 is TGTGCCAGCAGCGTAGAAGCGGGCCAAGAGACCCAGTACTTC. Protein: CASSVEAGQETQYF. The full variable domain, in which reference TRBV9 and TRBJ2-5 provide the parts outside the CDR3, is DSGVTQTPKHLITATGQRVTLRCSPRSGDLSVYWYQQSLDQGLQFLIQYYNGEERAKGNILERFSAQQFPDLHSELNLSSLELGDSALYFCASSVEAGQETQYFGPGTRLLVL.

V gene TRBV28 combines with J gene TRBJ2-7, with D unresolved. The CDR3 is 12 residues long. V was shortened by 3 bases and J by 4 bases, with 7 bases between the two germline ends. The germline V gene has CDR1 MDHEN and CDR2 SYDVKM. The chain's CDR3 is CASSFHLYEQYF. In nucleotides, the CDR3 is TGTGCCAGCAGTTTCCACCTATACGAGCAGTACTTC. Variable domain in full (rest from reference TRBV28 and TRBJ2-7): DVKVTQSSRYLVKRTGEKVFLECVQDMDHENMFWYRQDPGLGLRLIYFSYDVKMKEKGDIPEGYSVSREKKERFSLILESASTNQTSMYLCASSFHLYEQYFGPGTRLTVT.

CDR3 nucleotide sequence: TGTGCCAGCAGCGCGTCAAGCAGAGACGACAAAGGTCGGGCCAACGTCCTGACTTTC. Amino acid sequence: CASSASSRDDKGRANVLTF. The V call is TRBV7-2, the J call TRBJ2-6; D gene unclear. This CDR3 contains 19 residues. V dropped 5 bases and J dropped 5 bases, with 25 bases sitting between them. Germline V gene lookup returns CDR1 SGHTA and CDR2 FQGNSA.

This rearrangement joins TRBV5-1 to TRBJ2-5; 7 bases match TRBD1. CDR3 length: 14 residues. V shed 3 bases and J 2 bases; nucleotides not matched to a gene: 4. The germline V gene encodes CDR1 SGHRS and CDR2 YFSETQ. CDR3 nucleotides: TGCGCCAGCAGCTCGCTGGGACAGCAAGAGACCCAGTACTTC. It yields the protein CASSSLGQQETQYF.

The J gene is TRBJ2-7, the V gene TRBV7-8, with a weak D call TRBD1 (6 bases). V shed 5 bases and J shed 3 bases, with 20 bases lying between them. The CDR3 consists of 16 residues. Germline lookup yields CDR1 SGHVS and CDR2 FQNEAQ. The CDR3 loop reads CASSLNYDRYRYEQYF. The CDR3 DNA reads as TGTGCCAGCAGCCTGAACTACGACAGGTACCGCTACGAGCAGTACTTC.